Below, one T cell receptor beta chain is given with its context. Its antigen is as yet unknown. This specimen comes from a study of shared clonotypes between healthy human individuals. Germline values: CDR1 MNHNY, CDR2 SVGAGI (reference sequence). The germline V and J ends were trimmed by 7 bases and 0 bases, with 11 bases remaining between them. The CDR3 runs to 14 residues. Some clones are missing from TCRdb's copy, which holds only in-frame ones; the method was immunoSEQ multiplex PCR. The sample has a few million clones, 90% to 95% seen once. Notes on the study in general: Blood was the sole source, and tissue repertoires probably differ.

Partitioning of CD4+ cells yielded a CD45RA+ naive subset and a CD45RA-negative memory subset. This TCR was sampled from a man aged 18 to 29 in good health. The chain recombines TRBV6-6 with TRBJ2-3, with TRBD2 as a possible D gene (5 bases). The sample consisted of naive CD4+ T cells sorted from blood. Subset denoted: CD45RA+ positively selected. As DNA, the CDR3 is TGTGCCAGCAATTCGCGGGCGAGCACAGATACGCAGTATTTT. Encoded protein: CASNSRASTDTQYF.